A single sample gave rise to the 6 T cell receptor beta chains below, sequenced in a study of shared clonotypes between healthy human individuals. TCRdb's table, derived via immunoSEQ multiplex PCR, lists solely in-frame clones and lacks some. The table has about 1.1 million clones, approximately 75% seen once. Material: memory CD4+ T cells from PBMCs. Sample subset: CD45RA-negative fraction. Receptor source: a man in his late teens or twenties in good health. Some clones in this sample may be carry-over from other donors' samples.

The CDR3 here is CASSIVGPGTTTRNEQFF. The CDR3 DNA reads as TGTGCCAGTAGTATAGTTGGGCCCGGGACAACCACGAGGAATGAGCAGTTCTTC. The genes are TRBV19 and TRBJ2-1; the D gene is possibly TRBD1 (6 bases). Germline V CDR1 and CDR2: LNHDA, SQIVND (reference sequence). V was clipped by 1 base and J by 7 bases, with 23 bases between them. CDR3 size: 18 residues.

The chain uses TRBV30 and TRBJ1-5; D unresolved. V gave up 1 base and J gave up 6 bases, with 16 bases separating them. The germline CDR1 and CDR2 sequences are GTSNPN and SVGIG (reference sequence). CDR3 length: 15 residues. CDR3 loop: CAWSGFRGFRQPQHF. In DNA, the CDR3 is TGTGCCTGGAGTGGTTTTCGAGGGTTTCGTCAGCCCCAGCATTTT. Combining the CDR3 with reference TRBV30 and TRBJ1-5 gives the whole variable domain SQTIHQWPATLVQPVGSPLSLECTVEGTSNPNLYWYRQAAGRGLQLLFYSVGIGQISSEVPQNLSASRPQDRQFILSSKKLLLSDSGFYLCAWSGFRGFRQPQHFGDGTRLSIL.

The rearrangement uses TRBV9 and TRBJ1-1, with 9 bases identical to TRBD1. Germline CDR1 and CDR2: SGDLS and YYNGEE. Trimming removed 4 bases from V and 6 bases from J; junction bases left unmatched: 7. The CDR3 loop spans 14 amino acids. The CDR3 here is CASSTQGASAEAFF. The CDR3 DNA reads TGTGCCAGCAGCACACAGGGGGCGAGCGCTGAAGCTTTCTTT.

The rearrangement links TRBV29-1 to TRBJ1-2; D not resolved. Germline V gene lookup returns CDR1 SQVTM and CDR2 ANQGSEA. Trimming shortened V by 7 bases and J by 2 bases, and 14 bases separated the two germline ends. The CDR3 runs to 13 residues. The chain's CDR3 is CSAGRLPNYGYTF. The CDR3 bases are TGCAGCGCCGGACGACTCCCGAACTATGGCTACACCTTC.

This clone was counted a few times. Other DNA sequences in this sample translate to the same CDR3. The chain joins TRBV7-3 to TRBJ1-1; 8 bases align to TRBD1. J gave up 4 bases and V 5 bases, and 3 bases lay outside the gene matches. CDR3 length equals 13 residues. The germline gives CDR1 SGHTA, CDR2 FQGTGA. CDR3 residues: CASSPTGGTEAFF. For the CDR3, the DNA is TGTGCCAGCAGCCCTACAGGGGGCACTGAAGCTTTCTTT.

CDR3: CASSESGGASGNEQFF. CDR3 coding DNA: TGCGCCAGCAGTGAGTCCGGGGGAGCGAGCGGTAATGAGCAGTTCTTC. This chain joins TRBV10-2 and TRBJ2-1; possible D gene TRBD2, 6 bases. V gave up 0 bases and J gave up 7 bases, with 16 bases separating them. CDR3 length equals 16 residues. Germline CDR1 WSHSY, CDR2 SAAADI.